This T cell receptor (beta chain) was sequenced during a study of T-cell memory formation after mild COVID-19. On the study more broadly: There were largely donor-specific TCR clusters. Study conclusions and caveats: Contracting clones localized mainly to CM and EM when CD4+ and mainly to EMRA when CD8+. Clones that contracted from day 15 to 85 had balanced CD4/CD8; later expanders were CD4+ biased.

This clonotype was seen a handful of times. Its specificity is not known. Each CDR3 protein gets one entry after TCRdb re-called the 5' RACE reads with MiXCR. The table includes about 310,000 distinct CDR3 sequences, 19% detected once. Looked up from germline, CDR1 is ENHRY and CDR2 is SYGVKD. This CDR3 is built from 15 residues. The V end was cut by 10 bases, the J end by 1 base, with 18 bases between. The sequencing input was PBMCs or a T cell subset sorted from them (not recorded which). This clonotype was sampled from a man aged 18-30 years who had mild COVID-19 (a few samples of this study predate the infection). Cell type and time point are not known. The chain carries TRBV10-3 and TRBJ2-3; D possibly uses TRBD1 or TRBD2 (5 bases each). CDR3 DNA sequence: TGTGCCACCACCGGGACGGCGGAGGGCACAGATACGCAGTATTTT. Translation: CATTGTAEGTDTQYF.